The next 17 T cell receptor beta chains were all read from a single sample in a study of beta chain features in type 1 diabetes. The whole isolated RNA underwent reverse transcription, so sequencing captured expressed TCRB transcripts. The table came from immunoSEQ multiplex PCR; TCRdb's copy has only in-frame clones and leaves some out. The sample has roughly 500,000 clones, 30% seen once. The sequencing input was naive CD4+ T cells from blood. The receptor source for this set is a man younger than 30 in good health.

This clone was picked up a small number of times. The rearrangement links TRBV18 to TRBJ2-7; D assignment may be TRBD1 or TRBD2 (5 bases each). CDR1 is KGHSH, CDR2 LQKENI, per germline. V shed 2 bases and J shed 2 bases, with 13 bases lying between them. This CDR3 is 15 amino acids long. CDR3 region: CASSPGTSQAYEQYF. The CDR3 region has the DNA TGTGCCAGCTCACCAGGGACCTCCCAGGCCTACGAGCAGTACTTC. Using reference TRBV18 and TRBJ2-7 for the parts outside the CDR3, the full variable domain is NAGVMQNPRHLVRRRGQEARLRCSPMKGHSHVYWYRQLPEEGLKFMVYLQKENIIDESGMPKERFSAEFPKEGPSILRIQQVVRGDSAAYFCASSPGTSQAYEQYFGPGTRLTVT.

This clone was seen a few times. V is TRBV29-1 and J is TRBJ2-7; D possibly uses TRBD1 or TRBD2 (6 bases each). The germline V gene has CDR1 SQVTM and CDR2 ANQGSEA. Trimming cost V 3 bases and J 3 bases, with 12 bases left between them. This CDR3 has 13 residues. The CDR3 nucleotides read TGCAGCGTTGATTCGGGGGCAGGCTACGAGCAGTACTTC. Translating it yields CSVDSGAGYEQYF.

The sample holds a few counts of this clone. The chain is built from TRBV7-9 and TRBJ1-5; TRBD1 aligns across 9 bases. Germline trimming cut 4 bases from V and 4 bases from J; bases unmatched to any gene: 5. CDR1 SEHNR and CDR2 FQNEAQ come from the germline V gene (reference sequence). There are 15 residues in the CDR3. The CDR3 nucleotides are TGTGCCAGCAGCTCGAACAGGGGGCCGAATCAGCCCCAGCATTTT. This encodes CASSSNRGPNQPQHF.

The chain couples TRBV29-1 to TRBJ2-5; D is possibly TRBD1 (5 bases). The CDR3 sequence is 12 residues long. Germline V lookup: CDR1 SQVTM, CDR2 ANQGSEA. V lost 8 bases to trimming and J lost 7 bases, with 17 bases between them. The CDR3 DNA follows: TGCAGCCTAGGGCAGGGCATGAGGACCCAGTACTTC. This sequence encodes CSLGQGMRTQYF.

This clone was detected a few times. V usage is TRBV30 and J usage is TRBJ2-7, with 10 bases matching TRBD1. The trim removed 1 base at V and 2 bases at J, leaving 5 bases unmatched. Germline lookup yields CDR1 GTSNPN and CDR2 SVGIG (reference sequence). This CDR3 is built from 15 residues. DNA for the CDR3: TGTGCCTGGAGTGCCGGGACAGGGGTCCCCTACGAGCAGTACTTC. Its translation: CAWSAGTGVPYEQYF.

This clone has a handful of counts. The chain is built from TRBV5-8 and TRBJ2-3; perhaps TRBD1 as D (5 bases). The CDR3 is 14 amino acids. V lost 3 bases to trimming and J lost 0 bases, with 8 bases between them. Germline V gene lookup returns CDR1 SGHTS and CDR2 YDEGEE. CDR3 DNA: TGTGCCAGCAGCTGGACAAAGAGCACAGATACGCAGTATTTT. Translated: CASSWTKSTDTQYF.

The V call is TRBV30, the J call TRBJ1-4, with a tentative D call TRBD1 (6 bases). There are 16 residues in the CDR3. V gave up 0 bases and J gave up 8 bases, with 19 bases separating them. From germline, CDR1 is GTSNPN and CDR2 SVGIG (reference sequence). CDR3 DNA sequence: TGTGCCTGGAGTGTAATAGGGGGAAGTTTTGGGGAAAAACTGTTTTTT. It is translated as CAWSVIGGSFGEKLFF. The full variable domain, with the rest looked up from reference TRBV30 and TRBJ1-4, is SQTIHQWPATLVQPVGSPLSLECTVEGTSNPNLYWYRQAAGRGLQLLFYSVGIGQISSEVPQNLSASRPQDRQFILSSKKLLLSDSGFYLCAWSVIGGSFGEKLFFGSGTQLSVL.

The sample holds a few counts of this clone. The chain employs TRBV6-6 and TRBJ2-3; 9 nucleotides line up with TRBD2. Per germline, CDR1 MNHNY and CDR2 SVGAGI (reference sequence). Losses at the gene ends were 2 bases for V and 3 bases for J; bases not matched to a gene: 3. CDR3 size: 15 residues. The CDR3 DNA is TGTGCCAGCAGTTACCTTAGCGGGGGAACAGATACGCAGTATTTT. Translated, it gives CASSYLSGGTDTQYF.

This chain connects TRBV11-2 to TRBJ1-1; 7 positions match TRBD1. The V gene end was trimmed by 4 bases and the J gene end by 0 bases; junction bases not matched to a gene: 5. The germline CDR1 and CDR2 sequences are SGHAT and FQNNGV. This CDR3 contains 15 residues. Written as DNA, the CDR3 is TGTGCCAGCAGCTCCCAGGGACAGATGAACACTGAAGCTTTCTTT. The encoded protein is CASSSQGQMNTEAFF.

This clone was observed once. This chain joins TRBV4-3 and TRBJ2-4, with D possibly being TRBD1 or TRBD2 (5 bases each). V was shortened by 0 bases and J by 1 base, with 10 bases between the two germline ends. There are 16 residues in the CDR3. The germline CDR1 and CDR2 sequences are LGHNA and YSLEER. CDR3 residues: CASSQDWDHAKNIQYF. CDR3 DNA: TGCGCCAGCAGCCAAGATTGGGACCATGCCAAAAACATTCAGTACTTC.

The rearrangement links TRBV14 to TRBJ2-1; no definite D call. Looked up from germline, CDR1 is SGHDN and CDR2 is FVKESK. Trimming took 6 bases from V and 8 from J, leaving 20 bases between them. The CDR3 is made up of 15 amino acids. The CDR3 loop is CASSPQLRSAHEQFF. The CDR3 nucleotides read TGTGCCAGCAGTCCTCAGTTGCGCTCCGCCCATGAGCAGTTCTTC.

V usage is TRBV11-1 and J usage is TRBJ2-7; D is unclear. CDR1 SGHAT and CDR2 FQDESV come from the germline V gene (reference sequence). V was cut by 1 base and J by 0 bases, with 4 bases left in between. The CDR3 has 13 residues. Here the CDR3 DNA reads TGTGCCAGCAGCTTAGGCAGCTCCTACGAGCAGTACTTC. Amino acid sequence: CASSLGSSYEQYF.

This clone was observed a handful of times. The chain is built from TRBV29-1 and TRBJ2-7; 7 nucleotides align to TRBD1. V trimming: 4 bases; J trimming: 3 bases; junction bases outside the gene matches: 3. Germline loops: CDR1 SQVTM, CDR2 ANQGSEA. The CDR3 totals 12 residues. The CDR3 here is CSVVRTGYEQYF. The CDR3 region has the DNA TGCAGCGTTGTTAGGACAGGCTACGAGCAGTACTTC.

This clone occurred a few times. The chain combines TRBV28 with TRBJ2-7; tentative D call: TRBD2 (5 bases). Trimming pared 5 bases from V and 1 base from J, leaving 18 bases between. The CDR3 contains 16 residues. Germline CDR1 is MDHEN and CDR2 is SYDVKM. CDR3 nucleotides: TGTGCCAGCAGTGGCCTCTCAGCGGTTATGTCCTACGAGCAGTACTTC. As protein: CASSGLSAVMSYEQYF.

The gene calls are TRBV7-2 and TRBJ2-7; TRBD2 aligns across 16 bases. V shed 4 bases and J 7 bases; nucleotides not matched to a gene: 7. The CDR3 spans 16 residues. Germline V gives CDR1 SGHTA, CDR2 FQGNSA. CDR3 bases: TGTGCCAGCAGCTCCGGGACTAGCGGGAGGGCCAGAGAGCAGTACTTC. Translated, it gives CASSSGTSGRAREQYF.

The rearrangement links TRBV7-3 to TRBJ2-1; 13 bases match TRBD2. The V gene end was trimmed by 4 bases and the J gene end by 7 bases; junction bases not matched to a gene: 7. Germline V gene lookup returns CDR1 SGHTA and CDR2 FQGTGA. The CDR3 has 16 amino acids. The CDR3: CASSSRLAGGRNEQFF. The CDR3 DNA follows: TGTGCCAGCAGCTCCCGACTAGCGGGAGGCAGAAATGAGCAGTTCTTC.

The V and J genes are TRBV15 and TRBJ2-5; weak D call: TRBD2 (5 bases). The CDR3 extends over 11 amino acids. Germline V gives CDR1 LNHNV, CDR2 YYDKDF (reference sequence). V dropped 5 bases and J dropped 10 bases, with 11 bases sitting between them. The CDR3 region is CATSERAGQYF. The DNA for the CDR3 is TGTGCCACCAGCGAGCGCGCGGGCCAGTACTTC.